Following are 5 T cell receptor beta chains from one sample sequenced in a study of blood T cell repertoires in COVID-19. Data came from immunoSEQ multiplex PCR; TCRdb stores just in-frame clones and leaves some out. The sample has roughly 19,000 clones, about nine tenths seen once; the top ten hold around 10%. Sequencing was done on a sample of peripheral blood. These receptors were obtained from a human donor in a cohort sampled during active COVID-19.

The chain has TRBV12-5 and TRBJ1-2; D uncertain. Germline assignment: CDR1 LGHNT and CDR2 FRNRAP. The CDR3 contains 12 residues. Trimming left V 5 bases short and J 6 bases short, with 10 bases between. This CDR3 reads CASGTRQDGYTF. CDR3 nucleotide sequence: TGTGCTAGTGGTACCCGCCAGGATGGCTACACCTTC.

This chain links TRBV7-9 with TRBJ2-7, with 14 nucleotides matching TRBD2. The germline gives CDR1 SEHNR, CDR2 FQNEAQ (reference sequence). The V and J ends lost 6 bases and 3 bases, in that order; junction bases with no gene match: 10. This CDR3 contains 17 residues. For the CDR3, the DNA is TGTGCCAGCAGTCGAACCGGGACTAGCGGGGGACACTACGAGCAGTACTTC. Residues: CASSRTGTSGGHYEQYF.

V and J are TRBV5-1 and TRBJ2-7, with a possible D match to TRBD1 (6 bases). Looked up from germline, CDR1 is SGHRS and CDR2 is YFSETQ. The V gene lost 0 bases and the J gene lost 3 bases, with 16 bases spanning the gap. This CDR3 has 16 residues. The CDR3 DNA follows: TGCGCCAGCAGCTTGGTCGCGGACAGCCCTCTCTACGAGCAGTACTTC. Residues: CASSLVADSPLYEQYF.

This sequence joins TRBV10-2 and TRBJ2-2; 7 positions agree with TRBD1. CDR3 length: 14 residues. Trimming cost V 5 bases and J 1 base; bases outside gene matches: 1. Germline loops: CDR1 WSHSY, CDR2 SAAADI. CDR3 DNA sequence: TGCGCCAGCAGTAGACAGGGGAACACCGGGGAGCTGTTTTTT. Amino acid sequence: CASSRQGNTGELFF.

This chain joins TRBV28 and TRBJ2-1, with 10 bases fitting TRBD1. The CDR3 has 20 residues. V was clipped by 3 bases and J by 6 bases; unmatched bases: 20. CDR1 is MDHEN and CDR2 is SYDVKM in the germline V gene. CDR3 nucleotides: TGTGCCAGCAGTTTCTACCCCGGGACAGGGGTTTGGCAGCCTTTCAATGAGCAGTTCTTC. This gives the protein CASSFYPGTGVWQPFNEQFF.